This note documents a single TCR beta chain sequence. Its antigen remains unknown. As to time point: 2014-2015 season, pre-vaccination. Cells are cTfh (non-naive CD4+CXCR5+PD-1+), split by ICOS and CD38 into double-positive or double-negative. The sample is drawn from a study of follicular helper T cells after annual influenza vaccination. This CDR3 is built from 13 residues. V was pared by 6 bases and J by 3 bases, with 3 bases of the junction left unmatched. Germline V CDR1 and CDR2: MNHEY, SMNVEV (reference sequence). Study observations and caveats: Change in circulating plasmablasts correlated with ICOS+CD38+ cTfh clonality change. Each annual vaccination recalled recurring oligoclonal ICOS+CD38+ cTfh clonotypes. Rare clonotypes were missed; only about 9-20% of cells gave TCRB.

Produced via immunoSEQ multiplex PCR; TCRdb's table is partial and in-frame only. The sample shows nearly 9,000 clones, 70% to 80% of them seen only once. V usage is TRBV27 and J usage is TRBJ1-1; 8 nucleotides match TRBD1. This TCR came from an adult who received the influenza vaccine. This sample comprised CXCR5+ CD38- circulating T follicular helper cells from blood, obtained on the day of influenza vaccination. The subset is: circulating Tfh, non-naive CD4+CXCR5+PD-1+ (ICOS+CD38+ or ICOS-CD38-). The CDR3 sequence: CASRPDRDTEAFF. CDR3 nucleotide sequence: TGTGCCAGCAGACCGGACAGGGACACTGAAGCTTTCTTT.